This T cell receptor beta chain is from a study of identical twins. Details on this clonotype: Antigen: not known.

Broader study findings: Out-of-frame alpha sequences shared by twins showed excess low generation probability. For out-of-frame beta sequences, excess twin sharing was weaker.

TCRdb re-derived calls from the 5' RACE reads in MiXCR, one entry per CDR3 protein. The data contain fewer than 550,000 distinct CDR3 sequences, around an eighth of them seen just once; the ten biggest clones take up approximately 0.9%. This CDR3 has 15 residues. The V end lost 3 bases, the J end lost 3 bases, and 12 bases lay between the germline ends. Germline CDR1 reads SGHNT; CDR2 reads YENEEA. This sample was shared with a second study, whose subject was yellow fever vaccine responses in identical twins. Per that study: On the reported evidence, twins' vaccine T cell responses seemed partly convergent and partly personalized.

The sequence derives from a woman younger than 30 in good health. The sequenced material came from CD4+ T cells sorted from blood. This chain links TRBV11-3 with TRBJ2-1; perhaps TRBD1 as D (6 bases). The CDR3 region is CASSFNRASYNEQFF. The CDR3 nucleotides read TGTGCCAGCAGCTTCAACAGGGCGAGCTACAATGAGCAGTTCTTC.